One sample yielded the 12 T cell receptor beta chains listed below, sequenced in a study of blood T cell repertoires in COVID-19. Using immunoSEQ multiplex PCR, the repertoire was profiled, and TCRdb retains in-frame clones only, with some absent. The table records approximately 210,000 clones, 84% of them present only once. Material: peripheral blood. The receptor source for this set is a man in his thirties or forties with active or convalescent COVID-19.

This sequence joins TRBV28 and TRBJ2-3; D unclear. V lost 6 bases and J 3 bases, leaving 19 bases between the germline ends. The length of the CDR3 is 16 residues. Germline CDR1 and CDR2: MDHEN and SYDVKM. The DNA of the CDR3 is TGTGCCAGCAGGGGCAGAACGATGGCGTCGACAGATACGCAGTATTTT. Encoded protein: CASRGRTMASTDTQYF.

The gene calls are TRBV19 and TRBJ2-7; TRBD1 might be the D (5 bases). From germline, CDR1 is LNHDA and CDR2 SQIVND (reference sequence). Trimming cost V 3 bases and J 0 bases, with 9 bases left between them. The CDR3 is 14 residues long. Written as DNA, the CDR3 is TGTGCCAGTAGTATGGCACAGGACTCCTACGAGCAGTACTTC. This sequence encodes CASSMAQDSYEQYF.

The chain combines TRBV2 with TRBJ2-7; tentative D call: TRBD1 (5 bases). This CDR3 comprises 14 residues. V was pared by 7 bases and J by 5 bases, with 18 bases between. The germline gives CDR1 SNHLY, CDR2 FYNNEI. The CDR3 loop is CASILGAPVNEQYF. Here the CDR3 DNA reads TGTGCCAGCATTCTAGGGGCTCCCGTTAACGAGCAGTACTTC. Looking up the rest from reference TRBV2 and TRBJ2-7 gives the full variable domain: EPEVTQTPSHQVTQMGQEVILRCVPISNHLYFYWYRQILGQKVEFLVSFYNNEISEKSEIFDDQFSVERPDGSNFTLKIRSTKLEDSAMYFCASILGAPVNEQYFGPGTRLTVT.

The chain carries TRBV6-4 and TRBJ2-7, with TRBD2 matching 13 bases. CDR3 length: 15 residues. Trimming removed 6 bases from V and 3 bases from J; junction bases left unmatched: 5. Germline assignment: CDR1 MRHNA and CDR2 SNTAGT. CDR3 DNA: TGTGCCAGCAGCGCTGGGACTAGCGGGATCTACGAGCAGTACTTC. This translates into CASSAGTSGIYEQYF.

CDR3 bases: TGCGCCAGCAGACAAACCGGGACTGGGGGTGAAAAACTGTTTTTT. It specifies CASRQTGTGGEKLFF. The chain employs TRBV5-1 and TRBJ1-4, with D possibly TRBD1 on 5 matching bases. CDR1 and CDR2 (germline): SGHRS, YFSETQ. Trimming left V 5 bases short and J 7 bases short, with 18 bases between. The CDR3 consists of 15 residues.

The rearrangement uses TRBV5-6 and TRBJ2-4; D is unclear. CDR1 is SGHDT and CDR2 is YYEEEE in the germline V gene. V was cut by 0 bases and J by 0 bases, with 7 bases left in between. This CDR3 has 15 amino acids. The CDR3 DNA reads TGTGCCAGCAGCTTGGTACGGTTAGCCAAAAACATTCAGTACTTC. Protein sequence: CASSLVRLAKNIQYF.

J is TRBJ2-7 and V is TRBV6-2 or TRBV6-3, with 9 bases matching TRBD1. This CDR3 is built from 15 residues. V lost 2 bases, J lost 4 bases, and 6 bases stayed unmatched. The germline CDR1 and CDR2 sequences are MNHEY and SVGEGT. CDR3 amino acids: CASSYGGTGSYEQYF. The CDR3 DNA reads TGTGCCAGCAGTTACGGCGGGACAGGGTCGTACGAGCAGTACTTC.

V and J are TRBV29-1 and TRBJ2-1, with TRBD2 matching 10 bases. CDR3 size: 14 residues. V lost 4 bases and J lost 10; bases outside the gene matches: 10. CDR1 is SQVTM, CDR2 ANQGSEA, per germline. The CDR3: CSVARLAGAGEQFF. DNA of the CDR3: TGCAGCGTTGCTCGCCTAGCGGGAGCCGGGGAGCAGTTCTTC.

V is TRBV5-4 and J is TRBJ2-3; D is perhaps TRBD1 (6 bases). Trimming stripped 1 base from V and 3 bases from J, with 18 bases between. Germline V CDR1 and CDR2: SGHNT, YYREEE (reference sequence). The CDR3 is 17 residues long. The DNA for the CDR3 is TGTGCCAGCAGCTTGATGGGGGCCCCTCTTGGGACAGATACGCAGTATTTT. Translated, it gives CASSLMGAPLGTDTQYF. The full variable domain, its missing parts supplied by reference TRBV5-4 and TRBJ2-3, is ETGVTQSPTHLIKTRGQQVTLRCSSQSGHNTVSWYQQALGQGPQFIFQYYREEENGRGNFPPRFSGLQFPNYSSELNVNALELDDSALYLCASSLMGAPLGTDTQYFGPGTRLTVL.

The chain couples TRBV24-1 to TRBJ1-2; 7 nucleotides line up with TRBD1. The ends lost 4 bases at V and 2 bases at J; junction bases unmatched: 3. The CDR3 is 14 amino acids. Per germline, CDR1 KGHDR and CDR2 SFDVKD. The CDR3 is CATSDPGGNYGYTF. CDR3 in DNA: TGTGCCACCAGTGACCCAGGGGGGAACTATGGCTACACCTTC.

The chain's CDR3 is CASSVGDRDNSPLHF. The CDR3 region has the DNA TGTGCCAGCAGCGTAGGGGACAGGGATAATTCACCCCTCCACTTT. The genes are TRBV9 and TRBJ1-6; 9 nucleotides line up with TRBD1. CDR3 length: 15 residues. The ends lost 0 bases at V and 5 bases at J; junction bases unmatched: 0. Per the germline V gene, CDR1 is SGDLS and CDR2 is YYNGEE.

This clone was observed once. This chain links TRBV3-1 (or the pseudogene TRBV3-2) with TRBJ2-1; TRBD2 agrees at 7 bases. The trim removed 3 bases at V and 2 bases at J, leaving 7 bases unmatched. The germline V gene has CDR1 LGHDT and CDR2 YNNKEL (reference sequence). The CDR3 spans 16 residues. CDR3 coding DNA: TGTGCCAGCAGCCACCCCCTAGCGGCAGCCTACAATGAGCAGTTCTTC. This codes for CASSHPLAAAYNEQFF.